A selection of T cell receptor beta chains follows, all from one sample in a study of blood T cell repertoires in COVID-19. Here immunoSEQ multiplex PCR was the method, and the copy in TCRdb shows in-frame clones only, minus some. The sample holds under 300,000 clones, less than 90% seen once. Input material: peripheral blood. The receptors stem from a woman in her forties who had recovered from COVID-19. The CDR3 runs from the conserved cysteine through the conserved F or W. The D gene is left open where the match is weak. Size values are once, few and many counts, or a class for expanded clones, and some rows have none.

J gene,V gene,clone size,D gene,CDR3 protein,CDR3 DNA
TRBJ2-7,TRBV2,.,TRBD2,CASSGPGLAGLREQYF,TGTGCCAGCAGTGGCCCTGGACTAGCGGGGCTTCGCGAGCAGTACTTC
TRBJ2-5,TRBV5-1,.,TRBD2,CASNTGTSGLGETQYF,TGCGCCAGCAACACCGGGACTAGCGGATTAGGGGAGACCCAGTACTTC
TRBJ1-6,TRBV5-1,once,.,CASSPGGSYNSPLHF,TGCGCCAGCAGTCCAGGAGGTTCCTATAATTCACCCCTCCACTTT
TRBJ2-7,TRBV5-1,few,.,CASSLEGQGTSAYGQYF,TGCGCCAGCAGCTTGGAAGGTCAGGGGACCTCAGCTTACGGGCAGTACTTC
TRBJ1-1,TRBV11-2,few,.,CASSLDQAGRRAFF,TGTGCCAGCAGCTTAGATCAGGCAGGGAGGCGGGCTTTCTTT
TRBJ2-1,TRBV11-2,.,.,CASSLDNGGLNEQFF,TGTGCCAGCAGCTTAGACAACGGGGGGCTGAATGAGCAGTTCTTC
TRBJ2-3,TRBV7-9,few,TRBD2,CASSLAGLAADTQYF,TGTGCCAGCAGCTTAGCGGGACTAGCGGCAGATACGCAGTATTTT
TRBJ2-5,TRBV14,few,.,CASSQGAWEETQYF,TGTGCCAGCAGCCAAGGGGCTTGGGAAGAGACCCAGTACTTC
TRBJ2-1,TRBV7-2,.,TRBD1,CASSWGQGSYNEQFF,TGTGCCAGCAGCTGGGGACAGGGCTCCTACAATGAGCAGTTCTTC
TRBJ2-1,TRBV11-1,.,TRBD2,CASSLFPGGSYNEQFF,TGTGCCAGCAGCTTATTTCCGGGGGGCTCCTACAATGAGCAGTTCTTC
TRBJ1-1,TRBV3-1/TRBV3-2,.,TRBD1,CASSQGDRPNTEAFF,TGTGCCAGCAGCCAAGGGGACAGGCCGAACACTGAAGCTTTCTTT
TRBJ2-3,TRBV15,.,TRBD2,CATSPRFSPSGTTDTQYF,TGTGCCACCAGCCCCCGGTTTAGTCCTAGCGGAACAACAGATACGCAGTATTTT
TRBJ2-7,TRBV6-5,.,.,CASSYQGQYEQYF,TGTGCCAGCAGTTACCAGGGGCAGTACGAGCAGTACTTC
TRBJ2-6,TRBV19,.,.,CASSDQAGANVLTF,TGTGCCAGTAGCGATCAGGCTGGGGCCAACGTCCTGACTTTC
TRBJ1-3,TRBV6-2/TRBV6-3,.,.,CASSPYSTPSVRTIYF,TGTGCCAGCAGCCCTTATTCGACACCCAGTGTTAGGACCATATATTTT
TRBJ2-1,TRBV19,.,.,CASSIAPGTKVNNEQFF,TGTGCCAGTAGTATAGCTCCCGGGACAAAAGTTAACAATGAGCAGTTCTTC
TRBJ2-5,TRBV6-5,.,.,CASTRTVKETQYF,TGTGCCAGCACAAGGACAGTTAAAGAGACCCAGTACTTC
TRBJ1-4,TRBV4-1,.,TRBD1,CASSHADRGGEKLFF,TGCGCCAGCAGCCATGCCGACAGGGGAGGTGAAAAACTGTTTTTT
TRBJ1-1,TRBV18,.,TRBD1,CASRPGTGTDTEAFF,TGTGCCAGCCGTCCCGGGACAGGGACGGACACTGAAGCTTTCTTT
TRBJ1-2,TRBV28,once,TRBD1,CASSHRGQGARVTF,TGTGCCAGCAGCCATCGGGGACAGGGGGCGCGGGTCACCTTC
TRBJ2-3,TRBV12-3/TRBV12-4,.,.,CASRGVGDTQYF,TGTGCCAGCCGGGGAGTAGGAGATACGCAGTATTTT
TRBJ2-7,TRBV30,.,TRBD2,CAWTPSGGYEQYF,TGTGCCTGGACCCCTAGCGGGGGCTACGAGCAGTACTTC
TRBJ2-5,TRBV6-6,.,.,CASSYRVAVEETQYF,TGTGCCAGCAGTTACCGGGTGGCAGTTGAAGAGACCCAGTACTTC
TRBJ1-1,TRBV7-3,.,.,CASSSSRDTEAFF,TGTGCCAGCAGCTCCTCCAGGGACACTGAAGCTTTCTTT
TRBJ2-5,TRBV2,.,.,CASSEEQGAGQETQYF,TGTGCCAGCAGTGAAGAGCAAGGGGCTGGTCAAGAGACCCAGTACTTC
TRBJ2-1,TRBV6-5,once,.,CASSYSTEDEQFF,TGTGCCAGCAGTTACTCGACAGAGGACGAGCAGTTCTTC
TRBJ1-1,TRBV5-1,few,TRBD1,CASTQTGGIEAFF,TGCGCCAGCACTCAGACAGGGGGAATTGAAGCTTTCTTT
TRBJ1-5,TRBV28,.,TRBD1,CASAPGQGAQPQHF,TGTGCCAGCGCACCGGGACAGGGGGCTCAGCCCCAGCATTTT
TRBJ2-6,TRBV9,.,.,CASSVAGTGANVLTF,TGTGCCAGCAGCGTAGCGGGGACTGGGGCCAACGTCCTGACTTTC
TRBJ1-1,TRBV19,once,.,CASKVTASLNTEAFF,TGTGCCAGTAAGGTGACAGCAAGCCTGAACACTGAAGCTTTCTTT
TRBJ2-5,TRBV5-1,.,TRBD2,CASSLTAGDGTQYF,TGCGCCAGCAGCTTGACGGCGGGGGATGGGACCCAGTACTTC
TRBJ2-5,TRBV19,.,.,CASSIGWQDGQETQYF,TGTGCCAGTAGTATAGGCTGGCAGGATGGCCAAGAGACCCAGTACTTC
TRBJ2-5,TRBV3-1/TRBV3-2,.,TRBD1,CASSHGDSLQETQYF,TGTGCCAGCAGCCACGGGGACAGCCTCCAAGAGACCCAGTACTTC
TRBJ1-2,TRBV29-1,once,.,CSVAGAGDGYTF,TGCAGCGTTGCCGGGGCGGGGGATGGCTACACCTTC
TRBJ2-2,TRBV28,.,.,CASSSGTFPGELFF,TGTGCCAGCAGCTCCGGGACATTCCCCGGGGAGCTGTTTTTT